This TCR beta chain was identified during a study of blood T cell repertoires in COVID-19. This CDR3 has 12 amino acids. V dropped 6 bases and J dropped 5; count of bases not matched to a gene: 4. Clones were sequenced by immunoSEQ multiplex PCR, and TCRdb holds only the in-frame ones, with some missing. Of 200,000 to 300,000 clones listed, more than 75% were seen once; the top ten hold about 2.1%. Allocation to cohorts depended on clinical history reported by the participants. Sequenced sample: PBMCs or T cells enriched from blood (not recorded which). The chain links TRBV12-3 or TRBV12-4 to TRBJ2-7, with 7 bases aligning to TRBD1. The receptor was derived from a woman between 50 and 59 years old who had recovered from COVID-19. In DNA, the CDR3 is TGTGCCAGCAGACGACAGGGAAACGAGCAGTACTTC. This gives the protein CASRRQGNEQYF.